This entry describes one T cell receptor (beta chain). Together with a sample-barcoded 5' primer, a J-beta primer mix was included in a second PCR lasting about 7 to 11 cycles. Each cDNA was tagged by a template-switch adaptor containing 12 random nucleotides. TCRdb processed the 5' RACE reads anew with MiXCR; each CDR3 protein has one entry. The sample holds about 1 million distinct CDR3 sequences, roughly 45% seen once. V lost 6 bases to trimming and J lost 2 bases; unmatched junction nucleotides: 7. This CDR3 has 15 residues. This sample is part of a study of blood T cells in healthy people across ages. At the level of the study: Template switching caught about one barcoded beta molecule for each two T cells.

The receptor was isolated from a woman aged 60-75 years in good health. The specimen sequenced was blood. The J gene is TRBJ2-3, the V gene TRBV12-3 or TRBV12-4; 8 positions match TRBD2. CDR3 loop: CASSGLAISTDTQYF. The CDR3 DNA reads as TGTGCCAGCAGCGGACTAGCTATTTCCACAGATACGCAGTATTTT.